This entry lists 4 T cell receptor beta chains sequenced from one sample in a study of cytomegalovirus exposure and HLA in healthy donors. Both 60 Vbeta primers and 13 Jbeta primers went into the PCR. Only in-frame clones appear in the TCRdb table, and some are missing; sequencing was by immunoSEQ multiplex PCR. The table includes about 95,000 clones, about four fifths detected once. Sequencing was done on a sample of PBMCs. The receptors stem from a woman aged 40 to 55 in good health and CMV-seronegative.

A few counts support this clone. This chain connects TRBV10-3 to TRBJ1-1, with TRBD1 identical over 10 bases. The germline V gene has CDR1 ENHRY and CDR2 SYGVKD. The CDR3 is 12 amino acids. After removal of 8 bases from V and 6 bases from J, the junction contained 3 bases not matched to a gene. The CDR3 sequence is CAIGTGAAEAFF. The DNA of the CDR3 is TGTGCCATCGGGACAGGGGCGGCTGAAGCTTTCTTT.

This clone was observed a few times. The J gene is TRBJ2-7, the V gene TRBV4-3; the match to TRBD2 covers 8 bases. Germline loops: CDR1 LGHNA, CDR2 YSLEER. The CDR3 is 15 amino acids. The trim removed 4 bases at V and 4 bases at J, leaving 9 bases unmatched. The CDR3, as DNA: TGCGCCAGCAGCCTCGATGCGGGGGGTCGGTACGAGCAGTACTTC. Protein: CASSLDAGGRYEQYF.

The V and J genes are TRBV13 and TRBJ1-5, with TRBD1 identical over 7 bases. The CDR3 has 13 residues. After removal of 5 bases from V and 4 bases from J, the junction contained 2 bases not matched to a gene. Germline CDR1 is PRHDT and CDR2 is FYEKMQ (reference sequence). The CDR3 here is CASSPDRNQPQHF. The CDR3 DNA reads TGTGCCAGCAGCCCGGACAGGAATCAGCCCCAGCATTTT.

The rearrangement uses TRBV4-1 and TRBJ1-2, with D perhaps TRBD1 (6 bases). V lost 6 bases and J lost 6, with 26 bases in between. CDR3 length: 17 amino acids. Germline-derived CDR1 and CDR2 are MGHRA and YSYEKL. The CDR3 region is CASSPTPLLQGVDGYTF. CDR3 nucleotides: TGCGCCAGCAGTCCGACCCCACTATTACAGGGAGTAGATGGCTACACCTTC.